The 4 T cell receptor beta chains presented below share a single source sample, sequenced in a study of blood T cell repertoires in COVID-19. Data came from immunoSEQ multiplex PCR; TCRdb stores just in-frame clones and leaves some out. Here the sample spans 210,000 or so clones, 65% to 90% being singletons. Input material: peripheral blood. The receptors come from a man between 50 and 59 years old with COVID-19, enrolled during active disease.

V usage is TRBV30 and J usage is TRBJ2-1; TRBD2 is a possible D gene (5 bases). The CDR3 totals 13 residues. V was trimmed by 0 bases and J by 9 bases, leaving 12 bases between them. Per the germline V gene, CDR1 is GTSNPN and CDR2 is SVGIG (reference sequence). CDR3 amino acids: CAWSVRLAGEQFF. The CDR3 DNA reads TGTGCCTGGAGTGTACGGCTAGCCGGTGAGCAGTTCTTC.

The chain carries TRBV29-1 and TRBJ2-7; the match to TRBD1 covers 8 bases. The germline V gene has CDR1 SQVTM and CDR2 ANQGSEA. The junction had 7 bases not matched to a gene; V was cut back by 7 bases and J by 2 bases. The CDR3 covers 13 residues. This chain's CDR3 is CSAGQGRTYEQYF. The DNA for the CDR3 is TGCAGCGCTGGACAGGGAAGGACCTACGAGCAGTACTTC.

V and J are TRBV19 and TRBJ1-1; 8 nucleotides match TRBD1. CDR1 and CDR2 (germline): LNHDA, SQIVND (reference sequence). V shed 5 bases and J 10 bases; nucleotides not matched to a gene: 12. CDR3 length: 14 amino acids. CDR3: CASSPKARGLRAFF. The DNA of the CDR3 is TGTGCCAGTAGTCCCAAGGCCAGGGGGCTTAGAGCTTTCTTT. Supplemented by reference TRBV19 and TRBJ1-1, the full variable domain reads DGGITQSPKYLFRKEGQNVTLSCEQNLNHDAMYWYRQDPGQGLRLIYYSQIVNDFQKGDIAEGYSVSREKKESFPLTVTSAQKNPTAFYLCASSPKARGLRAFFGQGTRLTVV.

V gene TRBV13 combines with J gene TRBJ1-4; 8 positions match TRBD1. V dropped 5 bases and J dropped 8; count of bases not matched to a gene: 7. From germline, CDR1 is PRHDT and CDR2 FYEKMQ (reference sequence). CDR3 length: 14 amino acids. DNA of the CDR3: TGTGCCAGCAGCCAGGACAGGGTGAGGGAAAAACTGTTTTTT. Translation: CASSQDRVREKLFF.